The clone carrying this TCR beta chain was counted once. Its target is unknown. This specimen belongs to a study of T cell responses to AZD1222 COVID-19 vaccine. Produced via immunoSEQ multiplex PCR; TCRdb's table is partial and in-frame only. The table includes 95,000 to 100,000 clones, roughly 87% detected once. Germline V CDR1 and CDR2: SGHRS, YFSETQ. Between the trimmed V and J ends, which lost 4 bases and 3 bases, there was a span of 10 bases. This CDR3 contains 13 residues. Study-wide results and limits: Every sample of the repertoires postdated the peak T cell response. At baseline, just 6 or 7 AZD1222 recipients tested seropositive.

This clonotype was obtained from an adult in good health. The V gene is TRBV5-1, the J gene TRBJ1-2, with D uncertain. The sequencing here drew on peripheral blood, taken on day 0 of AZD1222 vaccination. This CDR3 reads CASSPLNYYGYTF. The CDR3 DNA reads as TGCGCCAGCAGCCCCCTTAACTACTATGGCTACACCTTC.